These 18 T cell receptor beta chains were sequenced from one sample in a study of cytomegalovirus exposure and HLA in healthy donors. The assay was immunoSEQ multiplex PCR, and TCRdb's table has in-frame clones only and misses some. The data show fewer than 150,000 clones, 80% to 90% seen once. Specimen: PBMCs. These TCRs come from a man between 18 and 35 years old in good health and CMV-seropositive.

The chain uses TRBV6-1 and TRBJ2-7; 8 nucleotides agree with TRBD1. Germline values: CDR1 MNHNS, CDR2 SASEGT. The CDR3 runs 13 residues. Trimming took 8 bases from V and 3 from J; bases not matched to a gene: 6. The CDR3 DNA is TGTGCCAGCGAGATGGACAGGGTCTACGAGCAGTACTTC. Translated, it gives CASEMDRVYEQYF.

The chain combines TRBV7-9 with TRBJ2-2; D may be TRBD2 (6 bases). Germline V gene lookup returns CDR1 SEHNR and CDR2 FQNEAQ (reference sequence). Deletions cut 1 base from V and 5 bases from J, with 8 bases between. The CDR3 runs to 14 residues. The CDR3 spells CASSLVGLTGELFF. CDR3 coding DNA: TGTGCCAGCAGCTTAGTGGGACTTACCGGGGAGCTGTTTTTT.

This clone was recorded once. This chain uses TRBV5-1 with TRBJ1-4; the match to TRBD1 covers 7 bases. CDR1 is SGHRS and CDR2 is YFSETQ in the germline V gene. The CDR3 length is 14 residues. Trimming took 3 bases from V and 7 from J; bases not matched to a gene: 6. CDR3 sequence (DNA): TGCGCCAGCAGCTACGGGACAGAGAGTGAAAAACTGTTTTTT. This encodes CASSYGTESEKLFF.

This clone was seen only once. J is TRBJ2-1 and V is TRBV11-2; the match to TRBD1 covers 8 bases. This CDR3 is built from 17 residues. J lost 6 bases, V lost 3 bases, and 13 bases had no gene match. The germline V gene encodes CDR1 SGHAT and CDR2 FQNNGV. The chain's CDR3 is CASSFAFGQGAFNEQFF. The CDR3 DNA follows: TGTGCCAGCAGCTTCGCGTTTGGTCAGGGGGCGTTCAATGAGCAGTTCTTC.

The V call is TRBV7-6, the J call TRBJ2-1; 13 nucleotides agree with TRBD2. The germline gives CDR1 SGHVS, CDR2 FNYEAQ. The CDR3 length is 17 residues. Trimming at V came to 3 bases and at J to 4 bases, leaving 6 bases not matched to a gene. CDR3 DNA: TGTGCCAGCAGCTTTACTAGCGGGGGGGCCACATACAATGAGCAGTTCTTC. Its protein is CASSFTSGGATYNEQFF. Full variable domain (missing parts from reference TRBV7-6 and TRBJ2-1): GAGVSQSPRYKVTKRGQDVALRCDPISGHVSLYWYRQALGQGPEFLTYFNYEAQQDKSGLPNDRFSAERPEGSISTLTIQRTEQRDSAMYRCASSFTSGGATYNEQFFGPGTRLTVL.

J is TRBJ2-3 and V is TRBV15, with D perhaps TRBD1 (6 bases). The CDR3 has 16 amino acids. Germline V lookup: CDR1 LNHNV, CDR2 YYDKDF (reference sequence). Trimming cost V 9 bases and J 0 bases, with 19 bases left between them. Written as DNA, the CDR3 is TGTGCCACTCGATCCGGGACAAGCGCTAGCACAGATACGCAGTATTTT. Amino acids: CATRSGTSASTDTQYF. Based on the CDR3 plus reference TRBV15 and TRBJ2-3, the full variable domain is DAMVIQNPRYQVTQFGKPVTLSCSQTLNHNVMYWYQQKSSQAPKLLFHYYDKDFNNEADTPDNFQSRRPNTSFCFLDIRSPGLGDTAMYLCATRSGTSASTDTQYFGPGTRLTVL.

The chain employs TRBV27 and TRBJ2-2, with a tentative D call TRBD2 (7 bases). Trimming cost V 5 bases and J 1 base, with 23 bases left between them. The CDR3 has 19 amino acids. CDR1 is MNHEY and CDR2 is SMNVEV in the germline V gene (reference sequence). CDR3 sequence reads: CASSPLGGAEEGNTGELFF. CDR3 coding DNA: TGTGCCAGCAGTCCCCTAGGGGGGGCCGAAGAGGGGAACACCGGGGAGCTGTTTTTT.

The chain employs TRBV2 and TRBJ1-1; tentatively, D is TRBD1 (5 bases). CDR1 is SNHLY, CDR2 FYNNEI, per germline. The V and J ends lost 6 bases and 7 bases respectively, with 18 bases between them. CDR3 length: 14 amino acids. CDR3 protein: CASSRLTVADEAFF. In nucleotides, the CDR3 is TGTGCCAGCAGCCGATTGACAGTGGCGGATGAAGCTTTCTTT.

J is TRBJ1-5 and V is TRBV28, with D hard to call. Trimming removed 6 bases at V and 5 bases at J, with 8 bases between. CDR1 and CDR2 from the germline V gene are MDHEN and SYDVKM. This CDR3 is 12 amino acids long. The CDR3 DNA sequence: TGTGCCAGCAGCATTCCGGATCAGCCCCAGCATTTT. It yields the protein CASSIPDQPQHF.

The chain is built from TRBV27 and TRBJ2-5, with D perhaps TRBD1 (7 bases). The assigned J gene may be wrong: the sequence end matches TRBJ2-7 better. The CDR3 consists of 15 residues. Germline V lookup: CDR1 MNHEY, CDR2 SMNVEV (reference sequence). This chain's CDR3 is CASSLGQGGSYEQYF. The DNA for the CDR3 is TGTGCCAGCAGTTTGGGGCAGGGGGGCTCCTACGAGCAGTACTTC.

With respect to this clone: The junction departs from germline at one end; a sequencing error may be responsible. The gene calls are TRBV29-1 and TRBJ2-3; D possibly corresponds to TRBD1 (5 bases). CDR1 and CDR2 (germline): SQVTM, ANQGSEA. CDR3 length: 15 residues. The DNA for the CDR3 is TGCAGCGTCGAAGCCCGCGGACACCCCACAGATACGCAGTATTTT. This codes for CSVEARGHPTDTQYF.

The CDR3 nucleotides read TGTGCCAGCAGCCCCGATCAAGGGGACAGTTTGAACGAGCAGTACTTC. Translated: CASSPDQGDSLNEQYF. The chain combines TRBV13 with TRBJ2-7; 7 positions match TRBD1. With V trimmed by 5 bases and J by 5 bases, 15 bases remained unmatched. Per germline, CDR1 PRHDT and CDR2 FYEKMQ (reference sequence). CDR3 length: 16 residues.

The CDR3 spells CASSYGGGSSYNEQFF. The CDR3 DNA is TGTGCCAGCAGTTACGGGGGGGGCAGCTCCTACAATGAGCAGTTCTTC. The V and J genes are TRBV6-6 and TRBJ2-1; D perhaps matches TRBD2 (7 bases). The CDR3 has 16 residues. The germline V gene has CDR1 MNHNY and CDR2 SVGAGI (reference sequence). V shed 2 bases and J shed 0 bases, with 11 bases lying between them.

The chain uses TRBV19 and TRBJ1-6, with D perhaps TRBD1 (5 bases). Looked up from germline, CDR1 is LNHDA and CDR2 is SQIVND (reference sequence). The length of the CDR3 is 14 residues. V was cut by 4 bases and J by 14 bases, with 18 bases left in between. The DNA of the CDR3 is TGTGCCAGTAGTACCGGGACTTCCTTAGGGTCCCTCCACTTT. It encodes CASSTGTSLGSLHF.

The chain combines TRBV6-6 with TRBJ1-1; 7 bases line up with TRBD1. There are 14 residues in the CDR3. Germline V gives CDR1 MNHNY, CDR2 SVGAGI (reference sequence). With V trimmed by 6 bases and J by 3 bases, 7 bases remained unmatched. The CDR3 sequence: CASSFAGQDTEAFF. The CDR3, as DNA: TGTGCCAGCAGCTTCGCCGGACAGGACACTGAAGCTTTCTTT.

This chain joins TRBV7-6 and TRBJ1-1; D is uncertain. The CDR3 contains 15 residues. Trimming cost V 1 base and J 0 bases, with 9 bases left between them. Germline V lookup: CDR1 SGHVS, CDR2 FNYEAQ. CDR3 sequence: CASSLGAGMNTEAFF. The CDR3 bases are TGTGCCAGCAGCTTAGGCGCGGGAATGAACACTGAAGCTTTCTTT.

The V gene is TRBV19, the J gene TRBJ2-3; TRBD2 matches 8 bases. The germline gives CDR1 LNHDA, CDR2 SQIVND (reference sequence). The CDR3 runs 17 residues. J was trimmed by 0 bases and V by 7 bases; bases with no gene match: 12. This chain's CDR3 is CASNSAGGSLSTDTQYF. The CDR3 DNA reads TGTGCCAGTAATAGCGCGGGGGGCTCCTTAAGCACAGATACGCAGTATTTT.

This clone was detected once. V usage is TRBV10-2 and J usage is TRBJ1-1; D is ambiguous. The CDR3 loop spans 14 amino acids. With 6 bases removed from V and 0 bases from J, the gap between germline ends came to 11 bases. CDR1 is WSHSY, CDR2 SAAADI, per germline. The CDR3 region is CASSYSNLNTEAFF. CDR3 sequence (DNA): TGCGCCAGCAGCTACAGCAATTTGAACACTGAAGCTTTCTTT.